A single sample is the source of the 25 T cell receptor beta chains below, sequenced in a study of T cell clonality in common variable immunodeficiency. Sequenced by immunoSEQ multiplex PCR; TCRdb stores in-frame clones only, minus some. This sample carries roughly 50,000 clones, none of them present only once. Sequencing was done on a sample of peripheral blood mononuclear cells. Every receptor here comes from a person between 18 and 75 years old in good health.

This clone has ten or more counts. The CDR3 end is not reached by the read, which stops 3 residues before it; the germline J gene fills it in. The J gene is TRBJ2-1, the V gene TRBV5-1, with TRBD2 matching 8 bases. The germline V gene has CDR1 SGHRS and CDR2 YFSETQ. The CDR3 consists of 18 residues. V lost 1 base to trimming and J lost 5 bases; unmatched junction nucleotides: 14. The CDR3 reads CASSLQRESRRVNNEQFF. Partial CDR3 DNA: TGCGCCAGCAGCTTGCAGCGGGAGAGTCGGAGAGTCAACAATGAG. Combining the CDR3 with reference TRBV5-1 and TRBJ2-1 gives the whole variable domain KAGVTQTPRYLIKTRGQQVTLSCSPISGHRSVSWYQQTPGQGLQFLFEYFSETQRNKGNFPGRFSGRQFSNSRSEMNVSTLELGDSALYLCASSLQRESRRVNNEQFFGPGTRLTVL.

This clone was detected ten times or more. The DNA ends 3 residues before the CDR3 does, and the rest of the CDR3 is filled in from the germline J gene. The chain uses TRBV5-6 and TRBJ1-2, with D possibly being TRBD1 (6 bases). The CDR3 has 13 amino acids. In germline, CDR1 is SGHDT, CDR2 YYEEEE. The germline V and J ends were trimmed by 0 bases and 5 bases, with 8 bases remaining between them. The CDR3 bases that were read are TGTGCCAGCAGCTTGGCCGGGACATATGGC. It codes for CASSLAGTYG. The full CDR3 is CASSLAGTYGYTF. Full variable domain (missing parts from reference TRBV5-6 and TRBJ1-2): DAGVTQSPTHLIKTRGQQVTLRCSPKSGHDTVSWYQQALGQGPQFIFQYYEEEERQRGNFPDRFSGHQFPNYSSELNVNALLLGDSALYLCASSLAGTYGYTFGSGTRLTVV.

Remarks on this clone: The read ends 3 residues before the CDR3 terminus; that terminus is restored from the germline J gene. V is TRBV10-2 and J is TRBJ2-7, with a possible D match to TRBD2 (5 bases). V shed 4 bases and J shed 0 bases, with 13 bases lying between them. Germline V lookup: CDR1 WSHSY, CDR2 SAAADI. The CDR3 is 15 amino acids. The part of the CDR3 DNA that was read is TGCGCCAGCAGTGGGACTCCGAAGAGCTCCTACGAG. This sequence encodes CASSGTPKSSYE. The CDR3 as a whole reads CASSGTPKSSYEQYF.

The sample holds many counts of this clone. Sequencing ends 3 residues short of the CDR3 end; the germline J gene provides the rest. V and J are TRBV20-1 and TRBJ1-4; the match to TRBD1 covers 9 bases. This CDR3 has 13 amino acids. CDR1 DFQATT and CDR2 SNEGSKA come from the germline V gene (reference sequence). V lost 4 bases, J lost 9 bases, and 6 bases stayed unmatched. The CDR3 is CSATAGTGKKLFF. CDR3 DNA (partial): TGCAGTGCTACAGCCGGGACAGGGAAAAAA.

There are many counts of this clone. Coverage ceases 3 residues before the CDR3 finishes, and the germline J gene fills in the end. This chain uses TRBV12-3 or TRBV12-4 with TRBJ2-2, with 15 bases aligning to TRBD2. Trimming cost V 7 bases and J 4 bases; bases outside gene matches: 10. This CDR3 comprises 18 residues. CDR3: CASTVRTSGRGGTGELFF. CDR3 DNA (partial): TGTGCCAGCACCGTCAGGACTAGCGGGAGGGGTGGCACCGGGGAG.

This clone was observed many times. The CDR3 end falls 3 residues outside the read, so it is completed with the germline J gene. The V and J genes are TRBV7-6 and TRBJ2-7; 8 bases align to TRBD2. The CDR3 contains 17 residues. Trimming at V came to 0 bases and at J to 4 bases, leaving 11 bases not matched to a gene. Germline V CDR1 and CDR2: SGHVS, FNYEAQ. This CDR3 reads CASSLAALSGSGYEQYF. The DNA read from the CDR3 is TGTGCCAGCAGCTTAGCCGCTCTGAGCGGGAGTGGATACGAG.

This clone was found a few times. CDR3 residues: CASRSTGEGYEQYF. CDR3 DNA, as far as it was read: TGTGCCAGCAGGTCGACAGGGGAGGGCTACGAG. This chain uses TRBV7-9 with TRBJ2-7; D possibly corresponds to TRBD1 (8 bases). The CDR3 end is not reached by the read, which stops 3 residues before it; the germline J gene fills it in. The V end was cut by 6 bases, the J end by 3 bases, with 15 bases between. In germline, CDR1 is SEHNR, CDR2 FQNEAQ (reference sequence). The CDR3 contains 14 residues.

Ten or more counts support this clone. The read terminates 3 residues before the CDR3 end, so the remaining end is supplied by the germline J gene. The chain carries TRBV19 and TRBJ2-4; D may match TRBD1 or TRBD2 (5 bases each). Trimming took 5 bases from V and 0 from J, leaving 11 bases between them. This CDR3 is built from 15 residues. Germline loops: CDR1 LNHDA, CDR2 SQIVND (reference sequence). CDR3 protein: CASSYEGIAKNIQYF. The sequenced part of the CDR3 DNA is TGTGCCAGTAGTTATGAGGGGATAGCCAAAAACATT.

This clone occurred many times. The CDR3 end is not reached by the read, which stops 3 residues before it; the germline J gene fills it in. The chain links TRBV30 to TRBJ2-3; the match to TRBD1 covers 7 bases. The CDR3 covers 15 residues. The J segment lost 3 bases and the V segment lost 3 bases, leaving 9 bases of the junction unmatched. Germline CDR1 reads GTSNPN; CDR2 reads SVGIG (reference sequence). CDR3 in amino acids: CAWREGTVRTDTQYF. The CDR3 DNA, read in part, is TGTGCCTGGAGAGAGGGGACAGTTAGAACAGATACG.

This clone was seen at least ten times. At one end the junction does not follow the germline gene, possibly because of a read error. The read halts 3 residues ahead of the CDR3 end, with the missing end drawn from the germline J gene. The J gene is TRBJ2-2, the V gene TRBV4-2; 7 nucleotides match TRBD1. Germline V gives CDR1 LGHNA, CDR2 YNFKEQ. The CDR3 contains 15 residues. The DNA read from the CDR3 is TGCGCCAGCAGCCGAACAGGGGTCTACACCGGGGAG. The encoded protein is CASSRTGVYTGE. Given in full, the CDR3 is CASSRTGVYTGELFF.

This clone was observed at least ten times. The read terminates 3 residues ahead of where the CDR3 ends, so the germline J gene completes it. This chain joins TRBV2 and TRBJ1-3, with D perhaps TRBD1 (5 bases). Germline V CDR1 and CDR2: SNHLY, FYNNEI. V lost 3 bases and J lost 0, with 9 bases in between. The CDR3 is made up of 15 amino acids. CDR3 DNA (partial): TGTGCCAGCAGTGAGGGGGGTATCTCTGGAAACACC. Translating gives CASSEGGISGNT. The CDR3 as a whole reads CASSEGGISGNTIYF.

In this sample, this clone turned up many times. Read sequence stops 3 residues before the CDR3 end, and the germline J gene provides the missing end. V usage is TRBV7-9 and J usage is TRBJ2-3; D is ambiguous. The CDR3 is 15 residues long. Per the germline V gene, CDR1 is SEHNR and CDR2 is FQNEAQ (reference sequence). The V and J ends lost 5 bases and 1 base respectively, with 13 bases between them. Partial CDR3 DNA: TGTGCCAGCAGCGAAACTTCCCCGGGCACAGATACG. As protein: CASSETSPGTDT. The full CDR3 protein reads CASSETSPGTDTQYF.

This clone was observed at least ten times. Partial CDR3 DNA: TGCGCCAGCAGCCCGACAGGGGCTTTCTCTGGAAACACC. It is translated as CASSPTGAFSGNT. The CDR3 reads in full as CASSPTGAFSGNTIYF. The gene calls are TRBV4-1 and TRBJ1-3; 8 nucleotides match TRBD1. Coverage ceases 3 residues before the CDR3 finishes, and the germline J gene fills in the end. J was trimmed by 0 bases and V by 4 bases; bases with no gene match: 5. Germline V gene data show CDR1 as MGHRA and CDR2 as YSYEKL. The CDR3 covers 16 residues.

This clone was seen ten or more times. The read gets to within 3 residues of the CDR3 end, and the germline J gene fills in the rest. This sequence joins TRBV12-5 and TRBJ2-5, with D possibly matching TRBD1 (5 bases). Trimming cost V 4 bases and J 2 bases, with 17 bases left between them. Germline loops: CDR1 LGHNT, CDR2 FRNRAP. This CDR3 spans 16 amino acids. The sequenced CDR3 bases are TGTGCTAGTGGTTCCGGACAAGGAAGCCGTCAAGAGACC. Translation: CASGSGQGSRQET. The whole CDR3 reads CASGSGQGSRQETQYF.

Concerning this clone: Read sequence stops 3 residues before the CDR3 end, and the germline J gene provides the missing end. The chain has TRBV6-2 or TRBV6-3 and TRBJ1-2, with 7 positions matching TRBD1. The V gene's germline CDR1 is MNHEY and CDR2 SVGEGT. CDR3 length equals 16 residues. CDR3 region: CASSYSIWDSAYDYTF. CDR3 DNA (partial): TGTGCCAGCAGTTACTCGATATGGGACAGTGCCTACGAC.

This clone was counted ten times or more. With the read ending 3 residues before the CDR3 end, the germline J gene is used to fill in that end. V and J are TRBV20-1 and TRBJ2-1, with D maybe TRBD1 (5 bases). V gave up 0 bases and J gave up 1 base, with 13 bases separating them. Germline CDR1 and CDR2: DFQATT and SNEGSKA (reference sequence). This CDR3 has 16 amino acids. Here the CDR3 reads CSARDLQGPSYNEQFF. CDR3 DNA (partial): TGCAGTGCTAGAGATTTGCAGGGTCCTTCCTACAATGAG.

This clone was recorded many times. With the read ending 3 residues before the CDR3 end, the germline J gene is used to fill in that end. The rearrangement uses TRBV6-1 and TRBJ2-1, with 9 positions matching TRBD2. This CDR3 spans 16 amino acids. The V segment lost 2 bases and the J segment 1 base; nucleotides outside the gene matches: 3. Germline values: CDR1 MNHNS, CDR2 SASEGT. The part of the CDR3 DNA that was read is TGTGCCAGCAGTGAAAGCCTAGCGGGATCCTACAATGAG. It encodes CASSESLAGSYNE. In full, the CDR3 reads CASSESLAGSYNEQFF.

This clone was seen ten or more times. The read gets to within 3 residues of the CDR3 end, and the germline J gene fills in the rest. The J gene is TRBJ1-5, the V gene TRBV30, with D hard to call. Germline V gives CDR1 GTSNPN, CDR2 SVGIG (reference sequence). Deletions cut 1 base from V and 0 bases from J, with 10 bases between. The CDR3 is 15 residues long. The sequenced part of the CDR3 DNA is TGTGCCTGGAGTGAGAAACAGATTAGCAATCAGCCC. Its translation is CAWSEKQISNQP. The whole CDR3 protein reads CAWSEKQISNQPQHF.

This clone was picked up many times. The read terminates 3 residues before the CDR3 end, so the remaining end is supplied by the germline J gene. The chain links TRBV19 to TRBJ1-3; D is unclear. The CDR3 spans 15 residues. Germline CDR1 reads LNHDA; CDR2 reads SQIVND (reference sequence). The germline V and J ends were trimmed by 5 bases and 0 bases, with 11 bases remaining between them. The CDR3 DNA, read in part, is TGTGCCAGTAGTGTGGTTGCGAGCTCTGGAAACACC. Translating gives CASSVVASSGNT. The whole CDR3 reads CASSVVASSGNTIYF.

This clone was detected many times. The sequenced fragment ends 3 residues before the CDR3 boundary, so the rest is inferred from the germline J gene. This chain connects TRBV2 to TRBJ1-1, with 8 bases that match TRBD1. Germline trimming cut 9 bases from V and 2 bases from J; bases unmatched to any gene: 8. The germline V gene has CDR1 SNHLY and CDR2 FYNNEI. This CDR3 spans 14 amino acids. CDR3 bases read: TGTGCCAGTAAAAGGGACAGGCAAAACACTGAA. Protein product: CASKRDRQNTE. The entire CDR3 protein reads CASKRDRQNTEAFF.

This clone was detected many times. CDR3 DNA (partial): TGCGCCAGCAGCTTGGAGCAGGGTTACTACGAG. Encoded protein: CASSLEQGYYE. The entire CDR3 protein reads CASSLEQGYYEQYF. V and J are TRBV5-1 and TRBJ2-7; weak D call: TRBD1 (5 bases). The sequence runs out 3 residues before the end of the CDR3; the remainder is reconstructed from the germline J gene. Between the trimmed V and J ends, which lost 0 bases and 3 bases, there was a span of 10 bases. The CDR3 runs 14 residues. The germline V gene encodes CDR1 SGHRS and CDR2 YFSETQ.

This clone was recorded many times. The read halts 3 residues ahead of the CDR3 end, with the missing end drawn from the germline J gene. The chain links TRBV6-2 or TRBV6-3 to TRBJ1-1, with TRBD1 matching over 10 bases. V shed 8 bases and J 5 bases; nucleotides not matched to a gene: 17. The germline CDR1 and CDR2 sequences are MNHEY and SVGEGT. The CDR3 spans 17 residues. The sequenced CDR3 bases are TGTGCCAGCGGGTACCGGGACAGGGGCCTATCGAGGACTGAA. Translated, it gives CASGYRDRGLSRTE. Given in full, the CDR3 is CASGYRDRGLSRTEAFF.

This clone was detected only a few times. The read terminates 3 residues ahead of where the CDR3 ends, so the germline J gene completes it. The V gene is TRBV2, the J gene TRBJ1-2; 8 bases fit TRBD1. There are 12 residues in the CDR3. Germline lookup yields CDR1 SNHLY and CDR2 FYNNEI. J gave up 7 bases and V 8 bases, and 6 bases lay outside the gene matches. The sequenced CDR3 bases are TGTGCCAGCGCAGGGGGCGCGGGTGGC. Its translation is CASAGGAGG. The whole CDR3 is CASAGGAGGYTF.

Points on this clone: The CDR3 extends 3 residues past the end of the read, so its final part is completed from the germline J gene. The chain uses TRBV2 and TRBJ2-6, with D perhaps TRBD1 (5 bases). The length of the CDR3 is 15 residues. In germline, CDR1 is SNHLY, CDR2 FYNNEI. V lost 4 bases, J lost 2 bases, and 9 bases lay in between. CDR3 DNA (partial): TGTGCCAGCAGTGTGGAAGGGGCTGGGGCCAACGTC. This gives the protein CASSVEGAGANV. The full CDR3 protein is CASSVEGAGANVLTF.

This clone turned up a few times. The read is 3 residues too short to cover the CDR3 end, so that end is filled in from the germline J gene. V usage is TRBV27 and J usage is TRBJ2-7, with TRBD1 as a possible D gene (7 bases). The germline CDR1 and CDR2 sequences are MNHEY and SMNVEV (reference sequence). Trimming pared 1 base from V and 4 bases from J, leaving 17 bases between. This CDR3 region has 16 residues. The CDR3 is CASSLLGQGGGYEQYF. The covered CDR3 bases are TGTGCCAGCAGTTTATTAGGGCAGGGGGGAGGATACGAG.